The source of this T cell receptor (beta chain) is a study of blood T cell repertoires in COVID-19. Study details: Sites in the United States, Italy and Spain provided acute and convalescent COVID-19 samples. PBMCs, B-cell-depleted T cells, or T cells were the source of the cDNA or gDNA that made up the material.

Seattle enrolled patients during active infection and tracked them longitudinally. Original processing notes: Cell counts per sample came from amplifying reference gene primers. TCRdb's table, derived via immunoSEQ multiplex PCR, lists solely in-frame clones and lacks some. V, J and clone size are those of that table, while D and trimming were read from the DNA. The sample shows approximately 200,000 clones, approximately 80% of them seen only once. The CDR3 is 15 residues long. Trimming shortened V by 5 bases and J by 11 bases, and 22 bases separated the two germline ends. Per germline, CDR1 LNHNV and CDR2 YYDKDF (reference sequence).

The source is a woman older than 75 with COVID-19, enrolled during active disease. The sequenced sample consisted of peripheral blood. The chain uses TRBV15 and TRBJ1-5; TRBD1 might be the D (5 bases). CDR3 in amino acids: CATSHERDPRLAQHF. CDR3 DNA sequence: TGTGCCACCAGCCATGAGCGGGACCCACGGTTAGCCCAGCATTTT.